A selection of T cell receptor beta chains follows, all from one sample in a study of blood T cell repertoires in COVID-19. Measured with immunoSEQ multiplex PCR; TCRdb has only the in-frame clones, and not every one. The sample has about 49,000 clones; 81% are singletons. The sequenced sample was peripheral blood. The receptors derive from a woman of 80 years or more with COVID-19, enrolled during active disease. Both conserved end residues are part of each CDR3. Fields, in order: clone size, D gene, J gene, V gene, CDR3 protein, CDR3 DNA. D genes are given only for firm matches. A clone size is listed for some rows: how often the clone was seen (once, few, many), or a class if it is expanded.

size: -
D: -
J: TRBJ1-4
V: TRBV30
CDR3: CAWSVRGRGSEKLFF
DNA: TGTGCCTGGAGTGTACGAGGCAGGGGTAGTGAAAAACTGTTTTTT

size: -
D: TRBD2
J: TRBJ2-1
V: TRBV14
CDR3: CASSQRWGVPTSALNNEQFF
DNA: TGTGCCAGCAGCCAACGATGGGGGGTACCAACTAGCGCCCTAAACAATGAGCAGTTCTTC

size: once
D: TRBD2
J: TRBJ2-2
V: TRBV10-2
CDR3: CATSGLAGVYTGELFF
DNA: TGCGCCACTTCCGGACTAGCGGGAGTATACACCGGGGAGCTGTTTTTT

size: -
D: TRBD2
J: TRBJ2-1
V: TRBV19
CDR3: CASSKRKEGLAESYNEQFF
DNA: TGTGCCAGTAGTAAAAGGAAGGAGGGACTAGCGGAATCCTACAATGAGCAGTTCTTC

size: once
D: -
J: TRBJ2-1
V: TRBV28
CDR3: CASSLISALAIYNEQFF
DNA: TGTGCCAGCAGTTTGATTAGTGCACTCGCAATCTACAATGAGCAGTTCTTC

size: -
D: TRBD1
J: TRBJ1-1
V: TRBV5-4
CDR3: CASSEGTGGLTLNTEAFF
DNA: TGTGCCAGCAGCGAAGGGACAGGGGGCCTCACTTTGAACACTGAAGCTTTCTTT

size: -
D: -
J: TRBJ2-3
V: TRBV28
CDR3: CATHLQGGGQYF
DNA: TGTGCCACGCACCTTCAGGGGGGTGGGCAGTATTTT

size: -
D: -
J: TRBJ2-3
V: TRBV7-2
CDR3: CASSLGSGTDTQYF
DNA: TGTGCCAGCAGCTTAGGTAGCGGCACAGATACGCAGTATTTT

size: -
D: TRBD1
J: TRBJ2-7
V: TRBV4-2
CDR3: CASSQDPNRGTYEQYF
DNA: TGTGCCAGCAGCCAAGATCCTAACAGGGGCACCTACGAGCAGTACTTC

size: -
D: TRBD2
J: TRBJ2-5
V: TRBV4-1
CDR3: CASSRQGLAEGETQYF
DNA: TGCGCCAGCAGCCGCCAGGGACTAGCGGAGGGGGAGACCCAGTACTTC

size: -
D: TRBD1
J: TRBJ1-1
V: TRBV10-2
CDR3: CASSTGTANTEAFF
DNA: TGCGCCAGCAGTACCGGGACAGCGAACACTGAAGCTTTCTTT